This TCR beta chain was identified in a study of T cell responses to AZD1222 COVID-19 vaccine. Study-level results: Epitopes outside B.1.351 and B.1.1.7 mutated regions reportedly drew nearly half of spike TCRs. Spike-specific TCR breadth rose after two AZD1222 doses, and depth rose as well.

TCRdb's copy holds only in-frame clones and misses some; the assay was immunoSEQ multiplex PCR. This sample has roughly 80,000 clones, with 90% to 95% found just once. The length of the CDR3 is 13 residues. The junction had 7 bases not matched to a gene; V was cut back by 5 bases and J by 7 bases. About this clone: Its antigen is still unknown.

This chain joins TRBV12-3 or TRBV12-4 and TRBJ1-1, with 7 nucleotides matching TRBD1. The sample was peripheral blood, taken on day 0 of AZD1222 vaccination. This sequence originates from an adult in good health. This chain's CDR3 is CASSRRQGGEAFF. The DNA of the CDR3 is TGTGCCAGCAGTAGGAGACAGGGCGGTGAAGCTTTCTTT.